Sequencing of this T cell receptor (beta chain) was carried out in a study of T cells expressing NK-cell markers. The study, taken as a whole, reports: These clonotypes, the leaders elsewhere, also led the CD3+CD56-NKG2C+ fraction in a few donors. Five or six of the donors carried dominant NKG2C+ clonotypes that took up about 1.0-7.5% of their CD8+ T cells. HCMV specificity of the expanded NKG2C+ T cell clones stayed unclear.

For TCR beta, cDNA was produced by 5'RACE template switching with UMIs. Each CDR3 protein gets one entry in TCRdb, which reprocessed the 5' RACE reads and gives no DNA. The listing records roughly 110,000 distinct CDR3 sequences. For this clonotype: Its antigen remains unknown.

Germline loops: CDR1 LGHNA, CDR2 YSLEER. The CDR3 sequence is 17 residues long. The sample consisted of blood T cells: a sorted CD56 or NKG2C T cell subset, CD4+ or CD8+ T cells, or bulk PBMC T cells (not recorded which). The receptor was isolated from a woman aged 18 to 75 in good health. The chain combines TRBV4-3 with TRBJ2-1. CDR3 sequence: CASSQVSGRGLYNEQFF.